Listed below are T cell receptor beta chains from one sample, sequenced in a study of patients and donors after allogeneic stem cell transplantation. Each CDR3 protein is one row after TCRdb ran MiXCR on the RT-PCR reads. The profile shows fewer than 250,000 distinct CDR3 sequences, 13% to 15% of them singletons. Sequenced: blood, either unsorted or a sorted T cell fraction (not recorded which). All receptors derive from a human donor who was either an allogeneic HSCT recipient or a stem cell or donor lymphocyte infusion donor (not recorded which). It is not recorded whose cells these are; they may come from a transplant donor. CDR3s include the opening cysteine and the closing phenylalanine or tryptophan. The order of the fields is V gene, clone size, J gene, D gene, CDR3 DNA, CDR3 protein. A D gene is named only where the DNA matches it firmly. For some rows the clone size is stated as once, few or many, or as a class when expanded; others skip it.

>TRBV20-1|.|TRBJ2-2|.
TGCAGTGCTACAAGACAGAACACCGGGGAGCTGTTTTTT
CSATRQNTGELFF
>TRBV10-3|few|TRBJ2-5|.
TGTGCCATCAGTTTTGGTACCGAAGAGACCCAGTACTTC
CAISFGTEETQYF
>TRBV5-5|.|TRBJ1-1|.
TGTGCCAGCAGCTTGTCAGTGGGGAGACAATGGGGAACTGAAGCTTTCTTT
CASSLSVGRQWGTEAFF
>TRBV11-2|.|TRBJ1-3|.
TGTGCCAGCAGCTTAAATCCCCATCGAACGGCCTTCTCTGGAAACACCATATATTTT
CASSLNPHRTAFSGNTIYF
>TRBV12-3/TRBV12-4|many|TRBJ2-5|.
TGTGCCAGCAGTTTGAATCAAGAGACCCAGTACTTC
CASSLNQETQYF
>TRBV6-5|few|TRBJ1-4|.
TGTGCCAGCAGTTACTTCGGGGAGAAACTGTTTTTT
CASSYFGEKLFF
>TRBV12-3/TRBV12-4|many|TRBJ1-2|TRBD1
TGTGCCAGCAGTCCGGGGGGACAGGGGGCGTTTGGTGGCTACACCTTC
CASSPGGQGAFGGYTF
>TRBV5-6|many|TRBJ2-1|.
TGTGCCAGCAGCTTGGGGGATAATGAGCAGTTCTTC
CASSLGDNEQFF
>TRBV20-1|many|TRBJ1-2|TRBD1
TGCAGTGCTAGAGATACAGGGGGATTGGAGAACTATGGCTACACCTTC
CSARDTGGLENYGYTF
>TRBV11-1|few|TRBJ1-3|.
TGTGCCAGCAGCCCTCAGACAGTCCACTTCTCTGGAAACACCATATATTTT
CASSPQTVHFSGNTIYF
>TRBV4-1|many|TRBJ1-2|TRBD1
TGCGCCAGCAGCCAAGCCGGGACAGGGGGATCGTATGGCTACACCTTC
CASSQAGTGGSYGYTF
>TRBV7-8|many|TRBJ2-5|.
TGTGCCAGCAGCCGAGGGGCGGGGAGTCAAGGGGAGACCCAGTACTTC
CASSRGAGSQGETQYF
>TRBV19|.|TRBJ1-5|.
TGTGCCAGTAGTATCGGGTTTTGGCAGGGGAACAATCAGCCCCAGCATTTT
CASSIGFWQGNNQPQHF
>TRBV27|.|TRBJ1-2|.
TGTGCCAGCAGTTTAGGCAGGGCAAGTGGCTACACCTTC
CASSLGRASGYTF
>TRBV4-2|.|TRBJ1-3|TRBD1
TGTGCCAGCAGCCAGCCAGGACAGGGAGGTGGAAACACCATATATTTT
CASSQPGQGGGNTIYF
>TRBV6-1|few|TRBJ2-2|.
TGTGCCAGCAGCACTCCCAAGGGAATGGGGAACACCGGGGAGCTGTTTTTT
CASSTPKGMGNTGELFF
>TRBV15|few|TRBJ2-5|.
TGTGCCACCAGCAGAGCCGGACTACTAGAGACCCAGTACTTC
CATSRAGLLETQYF
>TRBV28|.|TRBJ2-7|TRBD2
TGTGCCAGCAGGGCCGCTAGCGGGCTTGGTGAGCAGTACTTC
CASRAASGLGEQYF
>TRBV7-8|.|TRBJ2-1|TRBD2
TGTGCCAGCAGCCGGGTTAGCGGGGGGGCCCGCTCCTACAATGAGCAGTTCTTC
CASSRVSGGARSYNEQFF
>TRBV14|few|TRBJ2-1|.
TGTGCCAGCACCAGTGGGACCTACAATGAGCAGTTCTTC
CASTSGTYNEQFF
>TRBV10-3|many|TRBJ2-5|.
TGTGCCATCAGTGTGGTCGGGGGAGAGACCCAGTACTTC
CAISVVGGETQYF
>TRBV7-3|few|TRBJ2-7|.
TGTGCCAGCAGCACCGACAGGAGATACGAGCAGTACTTC
CASSTDRRYEQYF
>TRBV20-1|many|TRBJ1-6|.
TGCAGTGCTAGAGCCCGGGTGTCTTACGGTAATTCACCCCTCCACTTT
CSARARVSYGNSPLHF
>TRBV7-8|few|TRBJ1-1|.
TGTGCCAGCAGCTTGACCGAGAAAGCTTTCTTT
CASSLTEKAFF
>TRBV7-9|.|TRBJ1-2|.
TGTGCCAGCAGTTTAACACCGTTACGGGGCTATGGCTACACCTTC
CASSLTPLRGYGYTF
>TRBV4-2|.|TRBJ2-7|.
TGTGCCAGCAGCCAAGGGGATTTCGAGCAGTACTTC
CASSQGDFEQYF
>TRBV30|few|TRBJ1-1|TRBD1
TGTGCCTGGACCCGGACAGGGATGAACACTGAAGCTTTCTTT
CAWTRTGMNTEAFF
>TRBV5-1|many|TRBJ1-4|TRBD1
TGCGCCAGCAGCCGACAGGGGCGTCCTCTTAATGAAAAACTGTTTTTT
CASSRQGRPLNEKLFF
>TRBV27|once|TRBJ1-1|TRBD1
TGTGCCAGCAGTTTATCCAGGGGGGTATCCACAGCTTTCTTT
CASSLSRGVSTAFF
>TRBV15|many|TRBJ1-1|TRBD1
TGTGCCACCAGCAGAGGGGGCGGACAGGGGGAAACTGAAGCTTTCTTT
CATSRGGGQGETEAFF
>TRBV25-1|.|TRBJ1-2|TRBD1
TGTGCCAGCAGTGACCCGGGACAGGGGGCTTATGGCTACACCTTC
CASSDPGQGAYGYTF
>TRBV29-1|few|TRBJ2-7|TRBD2
TGCAGCGTGGCCGGGGTAGCGGGAGTCTACGAGCAGTACTTC
CSVAGVAGVYEQYF
>TRBV12-3/TRBV12-4|few|TRBJ1-1|.
TGTGCCAGCAGACGCTTTGGCGGTGAAGCTTTCTTT
CASRRFGGEAFF
>TRBV5-1|.|TRBJ2-7|.
TGCGCCAGCAGCTTTAATAGCGGTAGAGGGGGCGAGCAGTACTTC
CASSFNSGRGGEQYF
>TRBV20-1|.|TRBJ1-2|.
TGCAGTGCTAGACCGACCTCCAGCTATGGCTACACCTTC
CSARPTSSYGYTF
>TRBV13|few|TRBJ1-3|.
TGTGCCAGCAGCCCCAGGGGATCCCGCTCTGGAAACACCATATATTTT
CASSPRGSRSGNTIYF
>TRBV29-1|.|TRBJ2-5|.
TGCAGCGCTGCCTCCAGCCACCAAGAGACCCAGTACTTC
CSAASSHQETQYF
>TRBV7-9|.|TRBJ2-1|.
TGTGCCAGCAGCTTCCGGGACATACTAGTGGCTGAGCAGTTCTTC
CASSFRDILVAEQFF
>TRBV4-2|many|TRBJ1-3|.
TGTGCCAGCAGCCAAGATTTAACAGGCCTTCGAAACACCATATATTTT
CASSQDLTGLRNTIYF
>TRBV4-1|.|TRBJ1-6|TRBD1
TGCGCCAGCAGCCAGACAGGGAGCTCCTATAATTCACCCCTCCACTTT
CASSQTGSSYNSPLHF
>TRBV4-3|.|TRBJ2-7|TRBD2
TGCGCCAGCAGCCAAGTGGGGACTAGTGGGGCCGAGCAGTACTTC
CASSQVGTSGAEQYF
>TRBV19|.|TRBJ1-1|TRBD1
TGTGCCAGTAGTATGTCCGGACAGGGGGAAGCTTTCTTT
CASSMSGQGEAFF
>TRBV2|.|TRBJ1-5|TRBD1
TGTGCCAGCAGCGACAGGGCAAGAAATCAGCCCCAGCATTTT
CASSDRARNQPQHF
>TRBV5-6|.|TRBJ2-5|.
TGTGCCAGCAGCCCCACAGGACAGCCTGTGGAGACCCAGTACTTC
CASSPTGQPVETQYF
>TRBV9|many|TRBJ1-3|.
TGTGCCAGCAGCGTAGGCGGACGGATGTCCTCTGGAAACACCATATATTTT
CASSVGGRMSSGNTIYF
>TRBV2|.|TRBJ1-5|.
TGTGCCAGCAGCATCGATGGCAATCAGCCCCAGCATTTT
CASSIDGNQPQHF
>TRBV7-9|.|TRBJ1-1|.
TGTGCCAGCAGCTTACAAACTGAAGCTTTCTTT
CASSLQTEAFF
>TRBV9|few|TRBJ2-7|TRBD2
TGTGCCAGCAGCCAGGGACTAGCGGGATACGAGCAGTACTTC
CASSQGLAGYEQYF
>TRBV18|few|TRBJ2-3|.
TGTGCCAGCTCAGAACGAAGGGGTGAAGATACGCAGTATTTT
CASSERRGEDTQYF
>TRBV29-1|many|TRBJ2-1|TRBD2
TGCAGCGTTGAAGTATCCGGACTAGCGGGAGCGGGTGAGCAGTTCTTC
CSVEVSGLAGAGEQFF
>TRBV13|.|TRBJ2-5|TRBD1
TGTGCCAGCAGCCTCCAACAGGGGTACCAAGAGACCCAGTACTTC
CASSLQQGYQETQYF
>TRBV7-3|.|TRBJ2-5|TRBD2
TGTGCCAGCAGCTTACAAGCTAGCGGGAGGCGAGAGACCCAGTACTTC
CASSLQASGRRETQYF
>TRBV10-3|.|TRBJ2-5|TRBD2
TGTGCCATCAGTGACTCTCATAGCGGGGGGGCCCGAGAGACCCAGTACTTC
CAISDSHSGGARETQYF
>TRBV29-1|few|TRBJ1-2|.
TGCAGCGTTGAAGAGACAGTTAACTATGGCTACACCTTC
CSVEETVNYGYTF
>TRBV20-1|.|TRBJ1-4|.
TGCAGTGCTAGACCATTGGGTCGGGAAGGGGCTGAAAAACTGTTTTTT
CSARPLGREGAEKLFF
>TRBV7-2|few|TRBJ1-5|.
TGTGCCAGCAGCCCCTCCCGGGGTTCGCGGCCCCAGCATTTT
CASSPSRGSRPQHF